This T cell receptor (beta chain) was captured by sequencing in a study of cytomegalovirus exposure and HLA in healthy donors (dated by TCRdb to about 2017). For context, the study as a whole: According to a later analysis, one platform produced both the roughly 110 validation repertoires and the 670 or so repertoires of the first cohort. The aim of the study was to test whether cataloging public T cell receptors could identify signatures of past pathogen exposure. Besides the first cohort of approximately 710 subjects, a separate validation cohort made up of 90 to 150 different subjects was used. High-throughput TCR immunosequencing, statistical association of individual TCRs with disease status, and machine learning were combined to predict cytomegalovirus infection status.

At the junction V is shortened by 0 bases and J by 2 bases, with 9 bases in between. The CDR3 sequence holds 15 residues, the cysteine and phenylalanine included. Of all the DNA, just the CDR3 is kept, 45 bases in frame from base 1. CDR1 and CDR2, looked up from the germline V gene, are KGHSH and LQKENI. The donors belonged to the validation cohort of around 130 subjects, which was separate from the 666-subject first cohort. To prepare the library, the immunoSEQ multiplex PCR assay was applied. The source study handled its data this way. A statistical classification framework was built for diagnosing cytomegalovirus status from the catalog of TCR beta chain sequences. Here the immuneACCESS table is served through TCRdb, limited to in-frame sequences with V and J called. Missing clones are a known gap in these copies; in checked studies unresolved V genes cover under half, and the rest lacks a known reason. V, J and clone size reflect that table, while D and trimming were determined from the DNA. The sample has over 200,000 clones on record, around nine tenths of them singletons. The ten largest clones capture about 2.7% of the sample.

Turning to this clone: Its target antigen remains unknown. Base qualities are missing; no much larger clone stands one base away.

Study-level results and caveats: The study gave a list of about 160 TCR beta chains associated with cytomegalovirus. The validation cohort had no HLA typing available for a later analysis, so co-occurrence within that cohort was assessed over all 130 or so repertoires. A few of the identified cytomegalovirus-associated TCR beta chains were confirmed in vitro to be specific for cytomegalovirus antigens. Of the cluster scores, 90% to 95% were above 0 in a later analysis, which found that TCRs clustered in the first cohort also tended to co-occur in the approximately 110 validation repertoires. The classifier was reported to diagnose cytomegalovirus status with high specificity and sensitivity in both the original and validation cohorts. Most TCR sequences were seen in very few donors, while some public TCRs were found in many individuals. According to the authors, the approach could potentially be generalized to other disease states and immunological phenotypes.

The clonotype originates from a woman aged 18-29 years in good health and CMV-seronegative. This chain is built from TRBV18 and TRBJ2-3, with no confidently assigned D gene. Sequences were obtained from PBMCs. The CDR3 protein is CASSPPTQPTDTQYF. In nucleotides, the sequence is TGTGCCAGCTCACCACCGACTCAGCCCACAGATACGCAGTATTTT.